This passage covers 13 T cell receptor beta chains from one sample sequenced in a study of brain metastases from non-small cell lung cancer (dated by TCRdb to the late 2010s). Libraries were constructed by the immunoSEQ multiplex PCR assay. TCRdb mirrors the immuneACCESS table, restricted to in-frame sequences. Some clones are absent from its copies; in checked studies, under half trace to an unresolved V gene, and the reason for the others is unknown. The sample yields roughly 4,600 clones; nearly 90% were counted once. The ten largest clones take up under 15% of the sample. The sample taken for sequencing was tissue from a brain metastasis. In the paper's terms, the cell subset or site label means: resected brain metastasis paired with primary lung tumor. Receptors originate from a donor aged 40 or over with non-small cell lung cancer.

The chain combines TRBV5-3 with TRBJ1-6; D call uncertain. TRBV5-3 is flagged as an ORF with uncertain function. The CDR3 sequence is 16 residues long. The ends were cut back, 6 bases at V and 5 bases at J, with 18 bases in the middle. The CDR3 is CARTLVPWINNSPLHF. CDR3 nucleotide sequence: TGTGCCAGAACTCTCGTACCCTGGATAAATAATTCACCCCTCCACTTT.

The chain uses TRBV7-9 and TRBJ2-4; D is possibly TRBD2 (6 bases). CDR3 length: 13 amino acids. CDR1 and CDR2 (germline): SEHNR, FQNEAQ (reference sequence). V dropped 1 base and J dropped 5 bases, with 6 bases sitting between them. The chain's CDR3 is CASSLGRENIQYF. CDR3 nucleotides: TGTGCCAGCAGCTTAGGGAGGGAAAACATTCAGTACTTC.

The CDR3 reads CASSSGAAHGGYTF. For the CDR3, the DNA is TGTGCCAGCAGCTCTGGGGCGGCTCACGGGGGCTACACCTTC. The chain carries TRBV5-6 and TRBJ1-2; a weak D match, TRBD1 (5 bases). The CDR3 covers 14 residues. The germline V and J ends were trimmed by 3 bases and 8 bases, with 17 bases remaining between them. Germline V gives CDR1 SGHDT, CDR2 YYEEEE. The full variable domain, with the rest looked up from reference TRBV5-6 and TRBJ1-2, is DAGVTQSPTHLIKTRGQQVTLRCSPKSGHDTVSWYQQALGQGPQFIFQYYEEEERQRGNFPDRFSGHQFPNYSSELNVNALLLGDSALYLCASSSGAAHGGYTFGSGTRLTVV.

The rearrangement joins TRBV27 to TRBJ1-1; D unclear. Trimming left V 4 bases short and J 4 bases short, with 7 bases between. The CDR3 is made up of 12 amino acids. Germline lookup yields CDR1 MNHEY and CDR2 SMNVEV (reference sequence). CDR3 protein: CASSWGITEAFF. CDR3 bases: TGTGCCAGCAGTTGGGGAATCACTGAAGCTTTCTTT.

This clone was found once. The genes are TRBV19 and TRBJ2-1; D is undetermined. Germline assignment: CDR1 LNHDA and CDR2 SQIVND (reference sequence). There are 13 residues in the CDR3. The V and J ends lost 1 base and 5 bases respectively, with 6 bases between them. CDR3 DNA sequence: TGTGCCAGTAGTATAGCCCTTCACAATGAGCAGTTCTTC. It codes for CASSIALHNEQFF.

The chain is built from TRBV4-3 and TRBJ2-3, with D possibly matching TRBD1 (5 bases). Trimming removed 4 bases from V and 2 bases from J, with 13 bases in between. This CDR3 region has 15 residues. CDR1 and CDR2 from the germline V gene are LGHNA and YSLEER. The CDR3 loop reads CASSPNAGFTDTQYF. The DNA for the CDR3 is TGCGCCAGCAGCCCCAATGCAGGGTTCACAGATACGCAGTATTTT.

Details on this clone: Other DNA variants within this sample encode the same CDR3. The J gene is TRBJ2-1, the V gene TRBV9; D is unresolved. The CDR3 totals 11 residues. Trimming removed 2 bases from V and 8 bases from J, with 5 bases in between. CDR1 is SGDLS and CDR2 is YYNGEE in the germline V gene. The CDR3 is CASSVGYEQFF. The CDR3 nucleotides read TGTGCCAGCAGCGTTGGTTATGAGCAGTTCTTC. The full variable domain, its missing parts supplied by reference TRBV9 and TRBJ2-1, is DSGVTQTPKHLITATGQRVTLRCSPRSGDLSVYWYQQSLDQGLQFLIQYYNGEERAKGNILERFSAQQFPDLHSELNLSSLELGDSALYFCASSVGYEQFFGPGTRLTVL.

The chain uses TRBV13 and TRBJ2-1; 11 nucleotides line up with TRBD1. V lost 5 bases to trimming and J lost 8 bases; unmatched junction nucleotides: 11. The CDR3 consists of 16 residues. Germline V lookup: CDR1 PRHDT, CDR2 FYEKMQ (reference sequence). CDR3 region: CASSTPGQGVSYEQFF. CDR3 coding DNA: TGTGCCAGCAGCACCCCGGGACAGGGGGTATCATATGAGCAGTTCTTC.

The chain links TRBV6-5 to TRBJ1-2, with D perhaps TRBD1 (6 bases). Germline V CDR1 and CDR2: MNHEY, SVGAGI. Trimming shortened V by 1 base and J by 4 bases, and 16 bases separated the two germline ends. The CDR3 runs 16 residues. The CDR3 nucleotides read TGTGCCAGCAGTTACTATAAAGCAGGGGTGGGCTATGGCTACACCTTC. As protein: CASSYYKAGVGYGYTF.

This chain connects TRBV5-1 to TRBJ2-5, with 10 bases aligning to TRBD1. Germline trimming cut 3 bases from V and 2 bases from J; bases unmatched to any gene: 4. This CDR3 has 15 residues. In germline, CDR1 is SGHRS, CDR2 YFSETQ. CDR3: CASSWRQGAQETQYF. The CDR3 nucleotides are TGCGCCAGCAGCTGGAGACAGGGGGCTCAAGAGACCCAGTACTTC.

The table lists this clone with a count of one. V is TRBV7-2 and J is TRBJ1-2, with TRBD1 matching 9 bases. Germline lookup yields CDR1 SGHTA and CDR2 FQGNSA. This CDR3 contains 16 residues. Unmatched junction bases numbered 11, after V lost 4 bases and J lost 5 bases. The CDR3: CASSSSNRGRSYGYTF. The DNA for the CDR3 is TGTGCCAGCAGCTCGTCCAACAGGGGGCGTAGTTATGGCTACACCTTC.

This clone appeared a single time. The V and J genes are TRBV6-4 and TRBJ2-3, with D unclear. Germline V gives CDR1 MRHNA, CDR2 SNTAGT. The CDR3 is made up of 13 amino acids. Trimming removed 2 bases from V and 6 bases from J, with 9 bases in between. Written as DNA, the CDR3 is TGTGCCAGCAGTGACGAAAGAGGCGATACGCAGTATTTT. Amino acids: CASSDERGDTQYF.

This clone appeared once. The CDR3 DNA reads as TGTGCCAGCAGTCAATTGCTGGGTGGCTACACCTTC. Translated, it gives CASSQLLGGYTF. The chain employs TRBV28 and TRBJ1-2; D not certain. Trimming removed 5 bases at V and 7 bases at J, with 11 bases between. The CDR3 sequence is 12 residues long. Germline-derived CDR1 and CDR2 are MDHEN and SYDVKM.